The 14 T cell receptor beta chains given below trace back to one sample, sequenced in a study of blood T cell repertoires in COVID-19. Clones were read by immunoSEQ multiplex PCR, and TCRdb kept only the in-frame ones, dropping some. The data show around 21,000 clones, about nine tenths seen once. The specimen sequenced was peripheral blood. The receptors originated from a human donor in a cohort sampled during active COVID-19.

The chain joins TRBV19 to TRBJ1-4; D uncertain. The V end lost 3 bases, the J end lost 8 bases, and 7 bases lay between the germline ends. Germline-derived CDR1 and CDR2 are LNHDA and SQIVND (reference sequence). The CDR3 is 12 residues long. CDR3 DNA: TGTGCCAGTAGTATGGTCGGGGAAAAACTGTTTTTT. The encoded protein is CASSMVGEKLFF.

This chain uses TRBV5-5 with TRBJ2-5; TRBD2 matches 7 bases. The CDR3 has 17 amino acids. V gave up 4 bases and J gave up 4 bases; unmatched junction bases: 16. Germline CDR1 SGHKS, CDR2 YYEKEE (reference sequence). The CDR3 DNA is TGTGCCAGCAGCCCCCCTTTTGAGGGCACGGGGGGAGAGACCCAGTACTTC. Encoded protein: CASSPPFEGTGGETQYF.

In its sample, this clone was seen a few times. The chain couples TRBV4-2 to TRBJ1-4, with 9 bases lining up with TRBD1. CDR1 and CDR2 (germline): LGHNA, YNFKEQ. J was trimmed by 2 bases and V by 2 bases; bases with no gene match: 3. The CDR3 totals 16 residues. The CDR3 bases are TGTGCCAGCAGCCAATACACAGGGGGCACTAATGAAAAACTGTTTTTT. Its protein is CASSQYTGGTNEKLFF.

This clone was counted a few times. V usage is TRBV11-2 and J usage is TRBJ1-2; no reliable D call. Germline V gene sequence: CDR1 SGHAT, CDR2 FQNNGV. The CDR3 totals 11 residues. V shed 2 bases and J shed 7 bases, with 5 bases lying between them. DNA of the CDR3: TGTGCCAGCAGCTTACGTTCTGGCTACACCTTC. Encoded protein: CASSLRSGYTF.

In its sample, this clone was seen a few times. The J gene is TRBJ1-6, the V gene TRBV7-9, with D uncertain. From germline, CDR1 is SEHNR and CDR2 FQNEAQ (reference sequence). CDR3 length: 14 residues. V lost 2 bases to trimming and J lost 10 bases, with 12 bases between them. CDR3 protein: CASSLSQTGSPLHF. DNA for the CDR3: TGTGCCAGCAGCTTATCACAGACGGGGTCACCCCTCCACTTT.

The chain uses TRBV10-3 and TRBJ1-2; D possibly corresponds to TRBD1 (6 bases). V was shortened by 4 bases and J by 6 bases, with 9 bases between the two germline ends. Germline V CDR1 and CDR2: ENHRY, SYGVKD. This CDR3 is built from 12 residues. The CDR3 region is CAISVQGNGYTF. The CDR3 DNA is TGTGCCATCAGTGTACAGGGCAATGGCTACACCTTC.

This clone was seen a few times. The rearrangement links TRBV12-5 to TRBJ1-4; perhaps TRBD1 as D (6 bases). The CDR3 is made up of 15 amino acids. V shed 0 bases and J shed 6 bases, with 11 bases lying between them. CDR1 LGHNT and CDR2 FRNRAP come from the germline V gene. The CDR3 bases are TGTGCTAGTGGTTTGGTCCCAGGGGCGGATGAAAAACTGTTTTTT. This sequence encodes CASGLVPGADEKLFF.

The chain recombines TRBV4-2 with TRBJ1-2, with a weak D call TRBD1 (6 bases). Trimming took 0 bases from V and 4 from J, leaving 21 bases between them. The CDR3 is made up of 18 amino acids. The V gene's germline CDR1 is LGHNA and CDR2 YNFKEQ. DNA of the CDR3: TGTGCCAGCAGCCAAGACGTTCCCGGTGGGGGCGGTTTCTATGGCTACACCTTC. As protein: CASSQDVPGGGGFYGYTF.

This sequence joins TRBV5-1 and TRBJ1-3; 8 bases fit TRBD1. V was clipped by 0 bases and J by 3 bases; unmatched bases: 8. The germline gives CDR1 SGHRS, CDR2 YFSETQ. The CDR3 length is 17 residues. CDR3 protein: CASSLVGTGSGGNTIYF. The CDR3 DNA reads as TGCGCCAGCAGCTTGGTTGGGACAGGCTCCGGTGGAAACACCATATATTTT.

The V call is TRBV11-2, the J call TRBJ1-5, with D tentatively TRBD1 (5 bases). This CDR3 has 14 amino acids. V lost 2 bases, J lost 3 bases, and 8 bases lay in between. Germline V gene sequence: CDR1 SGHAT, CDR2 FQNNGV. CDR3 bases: TGTGCCAGCAGCTTAACAGGTAACAATCAGCCCCAGCATTTT. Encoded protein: CASSLTGNNQPQHF.

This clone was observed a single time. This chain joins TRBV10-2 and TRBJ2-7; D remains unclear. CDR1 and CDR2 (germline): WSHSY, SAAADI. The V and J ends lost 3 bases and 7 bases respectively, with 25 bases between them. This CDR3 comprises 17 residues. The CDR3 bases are TGCGCCAGCAGTGACCTAACGGGTGGCCCCACTGTTAGAGAGCAGTACTTC. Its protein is CASSDLTGGPTVREQYF.

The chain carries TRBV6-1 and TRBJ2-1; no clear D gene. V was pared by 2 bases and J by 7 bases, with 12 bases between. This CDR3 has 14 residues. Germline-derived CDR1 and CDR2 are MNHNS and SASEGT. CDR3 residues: CASSESRQTNEQFF. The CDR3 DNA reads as TGTGCCAGCAGTGAAAGTCGGCAGACAAATGAGCAGTTCTTC.

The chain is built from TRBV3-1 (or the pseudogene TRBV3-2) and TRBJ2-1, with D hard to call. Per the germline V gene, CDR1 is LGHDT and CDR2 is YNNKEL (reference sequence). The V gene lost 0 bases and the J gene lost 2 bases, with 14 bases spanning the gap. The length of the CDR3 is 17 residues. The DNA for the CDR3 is TGTGCCAGCAGCCAAGATGTGGCTAGTCTGACCTACAATGAGCAGTTCTTC. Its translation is CASSQDVASLTYNEQFF.

In DNA form, the CDR3 reads TGTGCCAGCACCTCAAACCGGGATTCACCCCTCCACTTT. Protein sequence: CASTSNRDSPLHF. The chain employs TRBV2 and TRBJ1-6; no reliable D call. Trimming removed 7 bases at V and 8 bases at J, with 12 bases between. The CDR3 loop spans 13 amino acids. Germline V gene sequence: CDR1 SNHLY, CDR2 FYNNEI.